The 7 T cell receptor beta chains below all came from one sample that was sequenced in a study of blood T cells in healthy people across ages. A second PCR, run for about 6 to 12 cycles, used a sample-barcoded 5' primer plus a J-beta primer mix. TCRdb ran MiXCR on the 5' RACE reads and lists one entry per CDR3 protein. The sample holds approximately 800,000 distinct CDR3 sequences, 58% seen once. Sequencing was carried out using blood. Every receptor here comes from a man aged 30-40 years in good health.

With regard to this clonotype: The junction differs from germline at one of its ends, possibly a read error. The V and J genes are TRBV10-3 and TRBJ2-4, with TRBD1 as a possible D gene (6 bases). The J call may be mistaken, given a closer DNA end match to TRBJ2-7. CDR1 and CDR2 from the germline V gene are ENHRY and SYGVKD. The CDR3 has 14 amino acids. CDR3 DNA sequence: TGTGTCATCAGTAGACAGGAGGTAAATTACGAGCAGTACTTC. Its translation: CVISRQEVNYEQYF.

The V gene is TRBV20-1, the J gene TRBJ2-3, with 11 bases matching TRBD1. The germline V gene encodes CDR1 DFQATT and CDR2 SNEGSKA (reference sequence). This CDR3 has 15 residues. V shed 2 bases and J 3 bases; nucleotides not matched to a gene: 4. The CDR3 nucleotides are TGCAGTGCTAGAAGGGGGACAGGGGGGACAGATACGCAGTATTTT. This translates into CSARRGTGGTDTQYF.

This rearrangement joins TRBV15 to TRBJ2-5, with D hard to call. Germline V gives CDR1 LNHNV, CDR2 YYDKDF (reference sequence). V was pared by 0 bases and J by 11 bases, with 10 bases between. The CDR3 runs 12 residues. For the CDR3, the DNA is TGTGCCACCAGCAGAGATGTAGGGTGGCAGTACTTC. This codes for CATSRDVGWQYF.

This clonotype was detected a few times. V gene TRBV3-1 combines with J gene TRBJ2-1; no firm D call. The CDR3 loop spans 14 amino acids. CDR1 LGHDT and CDR2 YNNKEL come from the germline V gene (reference sequence). V was trimmed by 1 base and J by 9 bases, leaving 13 bases between them. The CDR3 protein is CASSQAATPVEQFF. The CDR3, as DNA: TGTGCCAGCAGCCAAGCGGCAACACCGGTTGAGCAGTTCTTC.

V is TRBV20-1 and J is TRBJ1-4; D may be TRBD1 (5 bases). V lost 6 bases and J 0 bases, leaving 11 bases between the germline ends. The germline gives CDR1 DFQATT, CDR2 SNEGSKA (reference sequence). The CDR3 is 14 amino acids. The CDR3 sequence is CSAGGESTNEKLFF. The DNA for the CDR3 is TGCAGTGCCGGGGGGGAGTCAACTAATGAAAAACTGTTTTTT.

The chain combines TRBV11-2 with TRBJ2-1; 14 bases match TRBD2. Germline V gives CDR1 SGHAT, CDR2 FQNNGV. J gave up 11 bases and V 5 bases, and 8 bases lay outside the gene matches. CDR3 length: 15 amino acids. The CDR3 DNA follows: TGTGCCAGCAGCCCAGGGACTAGCGGGAGATATAAGCAGTTCTTC. Translation gives CASSPGTSGRYKQFF.

This clonotype was seen a few times. This chain uses TRBV5-6 with TRBJ1-2; D remains unclear. The CDR3 has 15 amino acids. The V and J ends lost 1 base and 5 bases respectively, with 15 bases between them. CDR1 and CDR2 from the germline V gene are SGHDT and YYEEEE. This CDR3 is CASSLSGEWIYGYTF. For the CDR3, the DNA is TGTGCCAGCAGCTTGTCTGGGGAATGGATATATGGCTACACCTTC. Using reference TRBV5-6 and TRBJ1-2 for the parts outside the CDR3, the full variable domain is DAGVTQSPTHLIKTRGQQVTLRCSPKSGHDTVSWYQQALGQGPQFIFQYYEEEERQRGNFPDRFSGHQFPNYSSELNVNALLLGDSALYLCASSLSGEWIYGYTFGSGTRLTVV.